A single sample gave rise to the 7 T cell receptor beta chains below, sequenced in a study of OX40 agonist ivuxolimab in advanced cancers. Sequenced by immunoSEQ multiplex PCR; TCRdb stores in-frame clones only, minus some. The data contain roughly 57,000 clones, 84% of them singletons. The sample was CD4+ or CD8+ T cells sorted from blood, taken in a trial of the OX40 agonist ivuxolimab. These receptors originate from an adult with an advanced solid tumor such as melanoma, head and neck, liver or kidney cancer.

The chain recombines TRBV5-1 with TRBJ2-1, with D unclear. V lost 0 bases to trimming and J lost 7 bases, with 8 bases between them. The CDR3 extends over 13 amino acids. Germline CDR1 reads SGHRS; CDR2 reads YFSETQ. The CDR3 sequence is CASSLVLGNEQFF. The CDR3 coding sequence is TGCGCCAGCAGCTTGGTCTTAGGAAATGAGCAGTTCTTC.

The gene calls are TRBV19 and TRBJ1-6, with 8 bases lining up with TRBD1. With V trimmed by 6 bases and J by 6 bases, 7 bases remained unmatched. Germline assignment: CDR1 LNHDA and CDR2 SQIVND (reference sequence). This CDR3 has 15 residues. The CDR3 reads CASSSGQGPNSPLHF. The CDR3 region has the DNA TGTGCCAGTAGCTCCGGACAGGGCCCTAATTCACCCCTCCACTTT.

The V gene is TRBV19, the J gene TRBJ1-2; no definite D call. Germline V CDR1 and CDR2: LNHDA, SQIVND (reference sequence). V was clipped by 5 bases and J by 8 bases, with 9 bases between them. The CDR3 spans 11 residues. CDR3 sequence reads: CASSLMGGYTF. The CDR3 coding sequence is TGTGCCAGTAGTCTTATGGGCGGCTACACCTTC.

This clone was detected only a few times. The chain uses TRBV6-1 and TRBJ1-5; 8 bases map to TRBD1. CDR3 length equals 14 residues. V shed 8 bases, J shed 2 bases, and the junction held 5 bases outside the gene matches. Germline V gene sequence: CDR1 MNHNS, CDR2 SASEGT. The CDR3 region is CASDMTGGNQPQHF. The DNA for the CDR3 is TGTGCCAGCGATATGACAGGGGGCAATCAGCCCCAGCATTTT.

The gene calls are TRBV19 and TRBJ2-7, with D perhaps TRBD2 (6 bases). The CDR3 spans 12 residues. Germline V gives CDR1 LNHDA, CDR2 SQIVND (reference sequence). The ends were cut back, 8 bases at V and 5 bases at J, with 13 bases in the middle. CDR3 in amino acids: CASSDGGNEQYF. For the CDR3, the DNA is TGTGCCAGTTCAGACGGGGGAAACGAGCAGTACTTC.

This clone appeared a few times. This rearrangement joins TRBV10-3 to TRBJ1-2, with 8 positions matching TRBD1. CDR3 length: 16 amino acids. Germline-derived CDR1 and CDR2 are ENHRY and SYGVKD. Losses at the gene ends were 6 bases for V and 7 bases for J; bases not matched to a gene: 16. In DNA, the CDR3 is TGTGCCATCAGAGCAACTCAGGGGGCGGTTTCGTCTGGCTACACCTTC. Residues: CAIRATQGAVSSGYTF.

The V call is TRBV7-6, the J call TRBJ2-5; either TRBD1 or TRBD2 may supply D (5 bases each). The V gene's germline CDR1 is SGHVS and CDR2 FNYEAQ. The CDR3 covers 13 residues. Trimming removed 4 bases at V and 7 bases at J, with 13 bases between. Written as DNA, the CDR3 is TGTGCCAGCAGCTCCCGGGACCTGAGGACCCAGTACTTC. Translation gives CASSSRDLRTQYF.